This TCR beta chain was captured in a study of cytomegalovirus exposure and HLA in healthy donors (dated 2017 in TCRdb). Notes on the research overall: An earlier analysis of approximately 590 of the donors reported roughly 270 Gb of sequence data and some 100 million unique TCR beta sequences from 150 million to 200 million T cells. An earlier analysis of around 580 of the donors used high-throughput TCR beta sequencing to judge whether each TCR beta V gene segment behaved as functional or pseudogenic. Every repertoire in the discovery cohort had been generated on one and the same sequencing platform. Because of strong linkage in the cohort, 4 to 6 DR-DQ haplotypes were treated as single units for association and clustering. The study was designed to test whether signatures of past pathogen exposure could be identified by cataloging public T cell receptors. Of the roughly 400 genotyped donors, over 70% fell in the genetic ancestry cluster associated with self-reported Caucasian donors. In the later analysis, no new phenotypic data were used to find candidate immune exposures; instead, reliance was placed on TCR beta sequences and their occurrence across donors. Approximately 310 gigabases of sequencing data and approximately 85 million unique TCR sequences were included in an early release covering 500 to 750 HLA-typed donors. A later analysis re-analyzed previously published TCR beta repertoires from 500 to 700 donors and added high-resolution HLA genotyping to study TCR occurrence patterns. Donor age, sex, ethnicity and CMV serostatus were compiled together with the repertoire data. In addition to the first cohort of 650 to 800 subjects, a separate validation cohort of over 90 different subjects was used. Among some 410 genotyped donors of the cohort, an average of around 250,000 unique TCR beta nucleotide sequences was sequenced per donor, of which roughly 17% were non-productive. Class I and class II HLA loci were covered by the typing at four-digit resolution. Using immunosequencing, the study profiled T cell repertoires from about 620 subjects and related those repertoires to cytomegalovirus serostatus. In a later genetic analysis, genome-wide SNP genotypes for about three fifths of the roughly 670 donors were used, and that subset was treated as a discovery cohort. Typing coverage varied by locus: 629-630 donors for A, B, C, DRB1 and DQB1; about 520 for DQA1; 600 to 610 for DPA1; fewer than 480 for DPB1. To predict cytomegalovirus infection status, the study combined high-throughput TCR immunosequencing, statistical association of individual TCRs with disease status, and machine learning. What the work shows at the level of the full study, not this receptor alone: In a later analysis, the rate of TCR association differed among HLA loci, with DRB1 alleles having the most associated TCRs and HLA-C alleles having the fewest. A later analysis found that HLA-associated TCR beta chains were more clonally expanded and had lower generation probabilities than equally common non-associated chains. In a later genetic analysis, a missense DCLRE1C variant was associated with V-gene and J-gene trimming of TCR beta chains, and the association was replicated in an independent cohort. Correlated functional status among segregating V segments might be attributable to linkage disequilibrium, but an unknown experimental factor could not be ruled out. Most TCR sequences were seen in very few donors, while some public TCRs were found in many individuals. The classifier was reported to diagnose cytomegalovirus status with high specificity and sensitivity in both the original cohort and the validation cohort. Because counts were too low, fewer than 20 rarely observed V segments, including chromosome 9 orphons, were excluded from the earlier analysis of roughly 580 of the donors. The study listed 150 to 200 TCR beta chains as associated with cytomegalovirus. A group of highly shared sequence variants was considered likely to be a technical artifact of the sequencing pipeline. A later analysis associated 16,951 TCR beta sequences with specific HLA alleles at a false discovery rate of 0.05. A further reported finding was that TCR beta sequences accurately predicted the HLA-A and HLA-B alleles for most subjects in the first cohort. Roughly uniform sequencing depth across donors was assumed in presence/absence analyses, although this assumption may not hold. Three of the identified cytomegalovirus-associated TCR beta chains were confirmed in vitro to be specific for cytomegalovirus antigens. Some IMGT-functional V segments, including TRBV6-2 and TRBV6-3, could not be told apart with the 87-base-pair reads, so those segments were excluded. Because HLA typing was missing for some donors at each locus, association tests included only the typed subset. Compared with the approximately 670-donor mean, donors in an Asian-associated ancestry cluster had fewer N-insertions in productive TCRs, according to a later genetic analysis. A later analysis reported that several top co-occurrence clusters appeared linked to parvovirus B19, influenza, CMV and Epstein-Barr virus. Broadly in line with IMGT annotations, most TCR beta V segments showed up in productive rearrangements about 87% or about 30% of the time in an earlier analysis of 450 to 600 of the donors. For the cohort, immune exposure information was limited to CMV serostatus. In this cohort, only TCR beta chains were sequenced, and detectable features were limited by the absence of alpha or paired-chain data. According to the authors, the approach could potentially be generalized to other disease states and immunological phenotypes. When HLA alleles, especially DR and DQ, strongly co-occurred, attributing TCR associations to individual alleles was difficult. Most CMV-associated TCR beta chains appeared to be HLA-restricted in a later analysis, and the HLA associations seemed to be driven largely by CMV exposure.

The cohort consisted of some 670 healthy bone marrow donors. Cohort members were all nominally healthy when sampled, although unrecorded immune exposures were likely present. The donor tested CMV seropositive, placing the donor among the 289 seropositive members of the cohort. A peripheral blood sample was provided by each donor, and peripheral blood mononuclear cells were used for TCR beta sequencing. The Qiagen DNeasy Blood Extraction Kit was used to extract genomic DNA from the blood cell samples. Library preparation used the immunoSEQ multiplex PCR assay. For the multiplex PCR, a mixture combining 60 forward primers for TCR Vbeta segments and 13 reverse primers for TCR Jbeta segments was used. A multiplex PCR assay on genomic DNA amplified the CDR3 region of rearranged TCR beta genes. On the Illumina HiSeq System, the amplified TCR beta libraries were sequenced as 87-base-pair reads. The source study handled its data this way. Across the roughly 640 repertoires, a later analysis counted 80 million or so unique TCR beta chains, around 11 million of which were shared by at least two donors. A nearest-neighbor algorithm error-corrected the raw reads and collapsed the reads into unique sequences, merging closely related sequences to remove PCR and sequencing errors. Alignment of CDR3 sequences to IMGT reference sequences was used to assign V, D and J gene segments. For a sequence to be retained, a match of at least six nucleotides was required to both a V gene segment and a J gene segment. Rearrangements were classified as productive when the CDR3 lacked stop codons and remained in frame with V and J, and all other rearrangements were classified as non-productive. Following IMGT convention, CDR3 was defined as the stretch from the second conserved V-encoded cysteine to the conserved J-encoded phenylalanine. In an earlier analysis of 500 to 650 of the donors, sequences lacking an unambiguous match to a single V gene segment were excluded. An earlier analysis of some 500 of the donors classified V segments as functional when productive rearrangements were above 56.7% and as segregating when the standard deviation between donors was above 5%. A statistical classification framework was built for diagnosing cytomegalovirus status from the catalog of TCR beta chain sequences. V and J gene assignment, in a later analysis, came from comparing TCR nucleotide sequences with IMGT/GENE-DB human TR gene sequences. A later analysis assigned CDR3 sequences and most-parsimonious VDJ recombination scenarios with the TCRdist pipeline. A later analysis defined each TCR beta chain by its CDR3 amino acid sequence plus V-gene family, and excluded reads lacking a unique V-gene family. In a later analysis, nearly 600 highly shared, low-generation-probability nucleotide sequences were removed to address suspected cross-contamination and a sequencing artifact. In a later analysis, a clonal expansion index for each public chain was calculated from normalized within-repertoire ranks of inferred template counts. In a later analysis, generation probabilities were computed with a VDJ recombination model fitted to out-of-frame rearrangements, and the resulting probabilities were checked against IGoR. Hypergeometric tests were used in a later analysis to score TCR-TCR, TCR-HLA and TCR-CMV co-occurrence, with a repertoire-size bias correction applied to the TCR pairs. In a later analysis, false discovery rates were estimated by permuting HLA or CMV assignments 20 times. In a later analysis, co-occurring TCRs were grouped using DBSCAN, with TCRdist sequence similarity added in when clustering inside HLA-allele-positive subsets. Repertoires with fewer than 30,000 or more than 120,000 public chains were left out of co-occurrence clustering, as were a handful of repertoires with anomalous nucleotide sharing. Here the immuneACCESS table is served through TCRdb, limited to in-frame sequences with V and J called. Missing clones are a known gap in these copies; in checked studies unresolved V genes cover under half, and the rest lacks a known reason. That table furnishes V, J and clone size, whereas the DNA furnished D and trimming. For this sample there are about 61,000 clones; roughly 90% appear just once. The ten largest make up approximately 1.5% of the sample.

This clone occurred once. No cognate antigen has been identified for it. Per-nucleotide qualities are absent, and no much larger clonotype sits a single base away. The CDR1 and CDR2 encoded by the germline V gene are MNHNS and SASEGT. The V end loses 2 bases and the J end loses 3 bases, and a stretch of 11 bases separates them. Taken from cysteine to phenylalanine, the CDR3 has 14 residues. Only the CDR3 DNA is retained, 42 bases long and in frame from the first base. The clonotype originates from a man aged 30-40 years in good health and CMV-seropositive. Input material: PBMCs. The sequence links TRBV6-1 to TRBJ2-7, with TRBD1 as a weak D call on 5 bases. This receptor has the CDR3 CASSEWQGNYEQYF. Read as DNA, the sequence is TGTGCCAGCAGTGAATGGCAGGGCAACTACGAGCAGTACTTC.